Here is one T cell receptor beta chain with its context. The sample comes from a study of blood T cell repertoires in COVID-19. Looked up from germline, CDR1 is MGHRA and CDR2 is YSYEKL. The CDR3 totals 15 residues. Germline trimming cut 4 bases from V and 3 bases from J; bases unmatched to any gene: 4. Study processing details: Reference gene primer amplification in the assay estimated nucleated cell counts. Profiling relied on immunoSEQ multiplex PCR, and the TCRdb table lists in-frame clones only, not all of them. V and J calls and clone size follow that table, whereas D and trimming were derived from the DNA. The table records about 200,000 clones, roughly 85% of them present only once. Participants were placed into cohorts based on the clinical history they reported. Before being deemed recovered, Cohort 3 donors had two negative PCRs, clearance, or symptom resolution.

The sample comprised PBMCs or T cells enriched from blood (not recorded which). This receptor was taken from a middle-aged man who had recovered from COVID-19. The chain couples TRBV4-1 to TRBJ1-2; 11 nucleotides line up with TRBD1. Written as DNA, the CDR3 is TGCGCCAGCAGCCTGTGGACAGGGGGCGACTATGGCTACACCTTC. Translated, it gives CASSLWTGGDYGYTF.